This TCR beta chain was sequenced in a study of glioma-infiltrating T cells after dendritic cell vaccination (TCRdb year 2016). Background for the entire study: The cohort comprised approximately 15 glioblastoma patients from Phase I and II dendritic cell vaccination trials, 9 newly diagnosed and 6 with recurrent disease. To make the vaccine, monocyte-derived dendritic cells were cultured for under eight days with IL-4 and GM-CSF and then pulsed overnight with autologous tumor lysate. Three intradermal dendritic cell vaccine injections were administered to patients at biweekly intervals in the arm below the axilla. Survival after dendritic cell vaccination was correlated with TCR sequencing metrics, such as TIL content and the overlap between tumor and blood repertoires. Patients received autologous tumor lysate-pulsed dendritic cell vaccination between about 2003 and 2012. In glioblastoma patients vaccinated with dendritic cells, deep sequencing of TCR beta CDR3 regions served to measure tumor-infiltrating lymphocyte content and to compare repertoires between tumor and blood.

Concerning this clone: There is no known antigen for this receptor. Base qualities are not recorded, but no much larger clone differs from it by a single base.

To be selected, patients needed enough residual fresh-frozen tumor tissue and more than two years of available survival data. Although molecular status otherwise differed among the glioblastoma patients, no patient had an isocitrate dehydrogenase mutation. PBMC were collected before vaccination, two weeks after the third vaccination, and at tumor progression when it occurred. The Qiagen DNeasy Blood extraction Kit was used to extract genomic DNA. Points the paper makes about the study in general: TCR clonality showed no direct relationship with survival, which suggests that a diverse polyclonal response may be important. The cohort was small and heterogeneous, with few patients having full blood and tumor sets and even fewer initial-recurrent tumor pairs. After dendritic cell vaccination, a higher estimated pretreatment TIL content predicted longer time to progression and overall survival. The response model built on TCR overlap across three groups was characterized as speculative, with prospective validation still needed.

Using the immunoSEQ assay, TCRB CDR3 regions were amplified from roughly 2 micrograms of genomic DNA, or from all available DNA when less than that was on hand. The multiplex PCR employed 60 forward primers targeting TCR V beta segments and 13 reverse primers targeting J beta segments. To estimate the number of reads per starting template, synthetic control templates were added to each sample at limiting dilution. Sequencing produced 87 bp reads on the Illumina HiSeq System. The paper's data handling went like this. PCR and sequencing errors were removed by merging closely related sequences with a nearest neighbor algorithm. TCR overlap was defined as the percentage of unique tumor TCR beta sequences that were also present in the same patient's peripheral blood. TCRdb retrieved this table from immuneACCESS and kept in-frame rearrangements only. Not all clones are present; in checked studies, unresolved V genes account for under half, and no reason is known for the remainder. Clonal size and the V and J genes are those of that table, whereas D and trimming came from the DNA. The sample contains tens of thousands of clones, approximately 80% of them found a single time. Jointly, the top ten make up 2.1% of the sample.

The receptor was derived from a human donor with glioblastoma. The sequencing here drew on blood, taken before dendritic cell vaccination.

CDR3 reads: CANVGGDTGELFF. The base sequence is TGTGCCAACGTCGGGGGGGACACCGGGGAGCTGTTTTTT. The sequence is built from TRBV7-2 and TRBJ2-2, and 8 junctional nucleotides match TRBD2. The germline V gene supplies CDR1 SGHTA and CDR2 FQGNSA. V ends up 10 bases short and J 3 bases short, with an unmatched junction base count of 4. Reading from cysteine to phenylalanine, the CDR3 counts 13 amino acids. Of the read, only the CDR3 DNA is kept; its 39 bases are in frame from base 1.